A single T cell receptor beta chain is shown here with its context. The sample is drawn from a study of blood T cell repertoires in COVID-19. Study overall: COVID-19 samples from acute and convalescent phases originated in the United States, Italy and Spain.

TCRdb's table, derived via immunoSEQ multiplex PCR, lists solely in-frame clones and lacks some. The table includes around 300,000 clones, around 91% detected once. Trimming removed 5 bases from V and 1 base from J, with 4 bases in between. The CDR3 loop spans 12 amino acids. Germline CDR1 MNHEY, CDR2 SVGAGI. The V gene is TRBV6-5, the J gene TRBJ2-3; D remains unclear. The clonotype was recovered from a woman aged 40 to 50 with COVID-19, enrolled during active disease. Source material: peripheral blood. The CDR3 DNA sequence: TGTGCCAGCAGTACTCGCACAGATACGCAGTATTTT. This codes for CASSTRTDTQYF.